Here is one T cell receptor beta chain with its context. Its antigen is not known. This sample was included in a study of cytomegalovirus exposure and HLA in healthy donors. Per the germline V gene, CDR1 is SGHTA and CDR2 is FQGNSA. CDR3 length: 16 amino acids. With 3 bases clipped from V and 6 bases from J, the junction kept 8 bases outside the gene matches. This PCR relied on a set of 60 Vbeta primers and 13 Jbeta primers. Using immunoSEQ multiplex PCR, the repertoire was profiled, and TCRdb retains in-frame clones only, with some absent. This table holds under 150,000 clones, approximately 84% found once. Broader study findings: Through in vitro validation, a few CMV-associated chains were shown to be specific for CMV antigens. A later analysis linked some 18,000 TCR beta sequences to HLA alleles at 0.05 false discovery rate.

The gene calls are TRBV7-2 and TRBJ2-2; 9 nucleotides match TRBD2. What was sequenced was PBMCs. This clonotype was sampled from a boy aged 2 to 10 in good health and CMV-seronegative. DNA for the CDR3: TGTGCCAGCAGCTTGGGCGGGGGGGCCTCATCCGGGGAGCTGTTTTTT. It codes for CASSLGGGASSGELFF.